The source of this TCR beta chain is a study of Ad26.COV2.S vaccination and SARS-CoV-2 variants. Stated treatment: some 19 received Ad26.COV2.S at low or high dose, single or two shots; a few received placebo; per-sample allocation not given. The samples were gathered on day 63 after the first injection of vaccine or placebo. Generated by immunoSEQ multiplex PCR, the TCRdb table keeps only in-frame clones and is missing some. In the table there are roughly 460,000 clones, roughly nine tenths of which are singletons. CDR1 and CDR2 from the germline V gene are SEHNR and FQNEAQ (reference sequence). This CDR3 has 14 amino acids. V lost 5 bases, J lost 4 bases, and 14 bases lay in between.

The sample consisted of peripheral blood, taken in a trial of Ad26.COV2.S vaccine versus placebo. The TCR comes from a person between 18 and 60 years old who received the Ad26.COV2.S COVID-19 vaccine or a placebo. The chain carries TRBV7-9 and TRBJ1-1; weak D call: TRBD1 (6 bases). The CDR3 sequence is CASSPMGGITEAFF. CDR3 DNA sequence: TGTGCCAGCAGCCCAATGGGGGGCATCACTGAAGCTTTCTTT. The variable domain in full, with the rest retrieved from reference TRBV7-9 and TRBJ1-1, is DTGVSQNPRHKITKRGQNVTFRCDPISEHNRLYWYRQTLGQGPEFLTYFQNEAQLEKSRLLSDRFSAERPKGSFSTLEIQRTEQGDSAMYLCASSPMGGITEAFFGQGTRLTVV.